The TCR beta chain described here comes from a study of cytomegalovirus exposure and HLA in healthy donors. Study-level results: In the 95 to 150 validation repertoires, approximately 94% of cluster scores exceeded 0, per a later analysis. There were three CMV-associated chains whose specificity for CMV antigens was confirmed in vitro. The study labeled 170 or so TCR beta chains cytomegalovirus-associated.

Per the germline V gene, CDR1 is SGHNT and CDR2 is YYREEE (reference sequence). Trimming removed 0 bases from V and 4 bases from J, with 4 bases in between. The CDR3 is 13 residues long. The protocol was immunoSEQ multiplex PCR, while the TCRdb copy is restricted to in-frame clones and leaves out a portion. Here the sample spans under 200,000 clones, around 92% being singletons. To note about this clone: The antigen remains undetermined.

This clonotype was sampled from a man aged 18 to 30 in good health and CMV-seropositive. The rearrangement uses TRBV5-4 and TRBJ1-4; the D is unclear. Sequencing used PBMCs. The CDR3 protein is CASSLAVNEKLFF. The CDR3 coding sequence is TGTGCCAGCAGCTTGGCAGTTAATGAAAAACTGTTTTTT.